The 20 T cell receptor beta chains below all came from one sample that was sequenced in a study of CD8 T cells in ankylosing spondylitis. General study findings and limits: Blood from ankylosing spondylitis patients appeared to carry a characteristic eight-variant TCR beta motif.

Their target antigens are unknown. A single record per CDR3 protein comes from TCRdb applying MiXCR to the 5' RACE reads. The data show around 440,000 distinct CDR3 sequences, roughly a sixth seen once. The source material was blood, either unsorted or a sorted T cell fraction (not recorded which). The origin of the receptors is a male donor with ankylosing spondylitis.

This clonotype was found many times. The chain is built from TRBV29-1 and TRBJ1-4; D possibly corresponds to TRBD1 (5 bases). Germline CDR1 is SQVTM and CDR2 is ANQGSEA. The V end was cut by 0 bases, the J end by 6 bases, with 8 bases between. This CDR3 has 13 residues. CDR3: CSVEEGGDEKLFF. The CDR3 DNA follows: TGCAGCGTTGAAGAGGGGGGTGATGAAAAACTGTTTTTT.

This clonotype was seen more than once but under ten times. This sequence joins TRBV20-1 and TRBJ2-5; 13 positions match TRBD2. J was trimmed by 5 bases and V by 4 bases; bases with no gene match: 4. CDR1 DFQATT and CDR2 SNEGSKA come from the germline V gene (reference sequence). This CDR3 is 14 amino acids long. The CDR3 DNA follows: TGCAGTGCTACCGGGACTAGCGGGACGGAGACCCAGTACTTC. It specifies CSATGTSGTETQYF.

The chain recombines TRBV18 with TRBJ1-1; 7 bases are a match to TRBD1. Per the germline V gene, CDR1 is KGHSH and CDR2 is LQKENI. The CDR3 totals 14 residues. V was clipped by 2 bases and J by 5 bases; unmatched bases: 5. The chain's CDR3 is CASSPRDSGTEAFF. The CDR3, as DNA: TGTGCCAGCTCACCAAGGGACAGCGGGACTGAAGCTTTCTTT.

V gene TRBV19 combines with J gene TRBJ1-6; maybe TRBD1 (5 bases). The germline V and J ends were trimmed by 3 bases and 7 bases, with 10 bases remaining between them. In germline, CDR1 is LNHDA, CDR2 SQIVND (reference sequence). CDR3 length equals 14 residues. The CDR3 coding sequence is TGTGCCAGTAGTATCTCCGGGGCCAATTCACCCCTCCACTTT. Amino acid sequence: CASSISGANSPLHF.

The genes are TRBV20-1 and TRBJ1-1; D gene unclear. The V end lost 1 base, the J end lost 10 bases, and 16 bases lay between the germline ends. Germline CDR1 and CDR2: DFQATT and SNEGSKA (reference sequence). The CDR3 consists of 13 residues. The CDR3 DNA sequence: TGCAGTGCTAGAGCCCATCCTGAGGGTCTAGCTTTCTTT. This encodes CSARAHPEGLAFF.

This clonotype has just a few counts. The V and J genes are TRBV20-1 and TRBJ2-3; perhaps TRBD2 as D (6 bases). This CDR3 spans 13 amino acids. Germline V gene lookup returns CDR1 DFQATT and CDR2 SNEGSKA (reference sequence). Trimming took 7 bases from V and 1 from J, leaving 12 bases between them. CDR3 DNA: TGCAGTGTGGGTAGCGGCGGCACAGATACGCAGTATTTT. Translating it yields CSVGSGGTDTQYF.

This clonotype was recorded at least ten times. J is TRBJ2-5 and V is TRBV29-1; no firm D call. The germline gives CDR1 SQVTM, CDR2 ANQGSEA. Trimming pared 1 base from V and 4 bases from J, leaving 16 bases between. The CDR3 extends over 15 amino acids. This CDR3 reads CSVEGSKGKGETQYF. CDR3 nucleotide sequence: TGCAGCGTTGAAGGCTCAAAAGGAAAGGGAGAGACCCAGTACTTC.

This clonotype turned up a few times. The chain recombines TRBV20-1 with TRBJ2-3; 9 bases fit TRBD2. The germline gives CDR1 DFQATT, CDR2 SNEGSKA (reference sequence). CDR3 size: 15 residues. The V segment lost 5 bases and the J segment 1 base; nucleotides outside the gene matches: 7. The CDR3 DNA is TGCAGTGCTGAACCCCGGACTAGCGGCACAGATACGCAGTATTTT. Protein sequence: CSAEPRTSGTDTQYF.

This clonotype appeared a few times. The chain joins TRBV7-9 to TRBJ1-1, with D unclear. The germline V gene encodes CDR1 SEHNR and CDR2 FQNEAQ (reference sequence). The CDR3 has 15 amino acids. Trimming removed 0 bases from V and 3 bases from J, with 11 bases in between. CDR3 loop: CASSLANNQYTEAFF. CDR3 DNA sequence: TGTGCCAGCAGCTTAGCGAACAATCAATACACTGAAGCTTTCTTT.

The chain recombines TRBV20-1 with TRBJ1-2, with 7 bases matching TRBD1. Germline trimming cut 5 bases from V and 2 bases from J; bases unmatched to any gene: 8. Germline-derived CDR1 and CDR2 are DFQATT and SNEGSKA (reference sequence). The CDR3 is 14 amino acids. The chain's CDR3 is CSASGQVENYGYTF. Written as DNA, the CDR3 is TGCAGTGCTTCAGGACAGGTAGAAAACTATGGCTACACCTTC.

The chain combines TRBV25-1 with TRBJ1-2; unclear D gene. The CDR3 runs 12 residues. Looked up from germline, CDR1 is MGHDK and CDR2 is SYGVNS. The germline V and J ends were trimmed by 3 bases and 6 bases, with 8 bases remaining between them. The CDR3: CASSDATDGYTF. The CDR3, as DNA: TGTGCCAGCAGTGACGCGACGGATGGCTACACCTTC.

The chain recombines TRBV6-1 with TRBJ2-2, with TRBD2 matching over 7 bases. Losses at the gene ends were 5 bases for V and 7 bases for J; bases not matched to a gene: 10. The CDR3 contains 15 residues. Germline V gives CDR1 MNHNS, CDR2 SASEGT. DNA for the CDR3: TGTGCCAGCAGTCCGGGACTACCCCACCTCGGGGAGCTGTTTTTT. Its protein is CASSPGLPHLGELFF.

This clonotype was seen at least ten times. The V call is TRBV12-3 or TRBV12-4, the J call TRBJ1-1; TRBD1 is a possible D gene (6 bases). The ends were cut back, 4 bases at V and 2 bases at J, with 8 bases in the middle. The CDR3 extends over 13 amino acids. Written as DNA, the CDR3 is TGTGCCAGCAGTTGGGGACACAACACTGAAGCTTTCTTT. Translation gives CASSWGHNTEAFF.

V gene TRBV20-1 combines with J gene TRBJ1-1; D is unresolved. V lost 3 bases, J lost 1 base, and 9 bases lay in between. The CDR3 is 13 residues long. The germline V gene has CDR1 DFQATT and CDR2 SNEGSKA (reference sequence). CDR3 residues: CSARLAGNTEAFF. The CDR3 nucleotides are TGCAGTGCTAGGTTGGCGGGGAACACTGAAGCTTTCTTT.

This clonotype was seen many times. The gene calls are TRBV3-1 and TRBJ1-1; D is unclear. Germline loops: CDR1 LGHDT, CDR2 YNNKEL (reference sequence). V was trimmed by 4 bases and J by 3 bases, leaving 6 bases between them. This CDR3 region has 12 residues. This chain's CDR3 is CASSRLDTEAFF. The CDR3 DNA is TGTGCCAGCAGCCGACTAGACACTGAAGCTTTCTTT.

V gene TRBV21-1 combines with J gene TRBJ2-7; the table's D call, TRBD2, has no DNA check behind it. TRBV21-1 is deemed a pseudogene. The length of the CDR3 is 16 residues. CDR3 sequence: CASSNPQLDSSYEQYF. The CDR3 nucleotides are TGTGCCAGCAGCAACCCGCAACTTGACAGCTCCTACGAGCAGTACTTC.

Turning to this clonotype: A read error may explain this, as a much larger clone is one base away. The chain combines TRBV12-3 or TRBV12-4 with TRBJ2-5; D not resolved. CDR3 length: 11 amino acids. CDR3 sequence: CASSSSETLYF. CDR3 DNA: TGTGCCAGCAGCTCAAGTGAGACCCTGTACTTC.

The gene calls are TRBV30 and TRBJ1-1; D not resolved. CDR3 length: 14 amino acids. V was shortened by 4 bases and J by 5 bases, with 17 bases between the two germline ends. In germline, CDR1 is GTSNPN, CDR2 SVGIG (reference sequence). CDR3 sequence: CAWMRLIGRTEAFF. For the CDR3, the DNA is TGTGCCTGGATGCGTCTAATAGGAAGAACTGAAGCTTTCTTT.

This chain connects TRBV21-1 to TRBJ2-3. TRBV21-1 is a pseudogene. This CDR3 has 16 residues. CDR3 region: CASTQERARVLDTQYF. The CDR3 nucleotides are TGTGCCAGCACCCAAGAGCGGGCACGGGTGCTAGATACGCAGTATTTT.

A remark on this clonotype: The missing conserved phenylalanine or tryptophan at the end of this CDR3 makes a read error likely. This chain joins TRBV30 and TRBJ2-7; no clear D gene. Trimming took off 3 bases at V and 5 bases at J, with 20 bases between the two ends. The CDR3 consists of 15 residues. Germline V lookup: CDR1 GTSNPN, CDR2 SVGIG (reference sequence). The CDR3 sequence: CAWSKPELARHEQYY. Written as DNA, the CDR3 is TGTGCCTGGAGCAAACCAGAACTGGCTCGCCACGAGCAGTACTAC.